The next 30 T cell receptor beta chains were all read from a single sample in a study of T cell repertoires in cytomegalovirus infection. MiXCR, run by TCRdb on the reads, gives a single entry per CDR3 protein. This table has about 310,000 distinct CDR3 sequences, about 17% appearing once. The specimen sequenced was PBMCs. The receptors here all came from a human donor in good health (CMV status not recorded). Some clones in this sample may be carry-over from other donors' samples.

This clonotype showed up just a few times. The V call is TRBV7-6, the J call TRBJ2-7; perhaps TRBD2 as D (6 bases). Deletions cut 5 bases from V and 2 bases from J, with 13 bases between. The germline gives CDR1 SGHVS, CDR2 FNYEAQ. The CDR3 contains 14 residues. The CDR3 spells CASSIGTLAYEQYF. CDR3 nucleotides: TGTGCCAGCAGCATCGGGACTCTAGCCTACGAGCAGTACTTC.

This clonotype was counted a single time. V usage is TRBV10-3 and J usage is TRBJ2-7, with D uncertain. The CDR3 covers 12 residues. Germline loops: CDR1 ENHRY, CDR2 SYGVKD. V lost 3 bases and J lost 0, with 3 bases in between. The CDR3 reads CAISDNSYEQYF. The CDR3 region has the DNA TGTGCCATCAGTGACAACTCCTACGAGCAGTACTTC.

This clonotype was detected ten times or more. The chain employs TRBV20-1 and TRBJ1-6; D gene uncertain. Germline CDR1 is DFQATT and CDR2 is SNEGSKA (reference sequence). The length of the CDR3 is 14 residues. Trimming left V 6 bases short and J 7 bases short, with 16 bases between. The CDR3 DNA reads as TGCAGTGCGCCGGACTCCGCAGACAATTCACCCCTCCACTTT. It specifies CSAPDSADNSPLHF.

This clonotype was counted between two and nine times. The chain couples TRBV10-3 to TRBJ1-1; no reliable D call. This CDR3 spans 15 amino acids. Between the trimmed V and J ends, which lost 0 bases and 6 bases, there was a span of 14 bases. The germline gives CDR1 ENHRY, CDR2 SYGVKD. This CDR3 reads CAISESGAGAAEAFF. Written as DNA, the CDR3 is TGTGCCATCAGTGAGTCGGGTGCCGGTGCCGCTGAAGCTTTCTTT.

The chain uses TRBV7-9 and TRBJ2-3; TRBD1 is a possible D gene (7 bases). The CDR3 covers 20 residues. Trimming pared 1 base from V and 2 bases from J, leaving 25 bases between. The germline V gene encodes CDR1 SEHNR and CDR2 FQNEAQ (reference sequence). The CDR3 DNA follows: TGTGCCAGCAGCTTAGGCCTACAGGGGAGGTCTCGATCTTCCACAGATACGCAGTATTTT. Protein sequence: CASSLGLQGRSRSSTDTQYF.

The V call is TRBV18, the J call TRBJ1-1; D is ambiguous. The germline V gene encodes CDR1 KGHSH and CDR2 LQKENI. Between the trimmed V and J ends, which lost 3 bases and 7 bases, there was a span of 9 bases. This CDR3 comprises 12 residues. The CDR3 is CASSPNGIEAFF. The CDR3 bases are TGTGCCAGCTCACCGAATGGTATTGAAGCTTTCTTT.

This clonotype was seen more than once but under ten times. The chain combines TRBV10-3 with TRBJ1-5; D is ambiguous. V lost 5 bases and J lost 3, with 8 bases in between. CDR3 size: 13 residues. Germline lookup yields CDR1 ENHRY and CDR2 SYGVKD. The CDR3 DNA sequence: TGTGCCATCAGTCGGACGGACAATCAGCCCCAGCATTTT. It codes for CAISRTDNQPQHF.

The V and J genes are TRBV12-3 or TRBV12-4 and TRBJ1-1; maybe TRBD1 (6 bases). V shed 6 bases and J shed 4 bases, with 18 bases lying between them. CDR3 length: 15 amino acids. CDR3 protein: CASRAWGGVGTEAFF. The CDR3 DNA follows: TGTGCCAGCAGAGCCTGGGGGGGCGTAGGCACTGAAGCTTTCTTT.

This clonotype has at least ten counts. CDR3 loop: CATSDATTGGPDTQYF. CDR3 bases: TGTGCCACCAGTGACGCCACGACAGGGGGCCCAGATACGCAGTATTTT. V and J are TRBV24-1 and TRBJ2-3, with 10 positions matching TRBD1. The CDR3 loop spans 16 amino acids. With V trimmed by 4 bases and J by 4 bases, 7 bases remained unmatched. Germline V gene sequence: CDR1 KGHDR, CDR2 SFDVKD.

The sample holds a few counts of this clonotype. The CDR3 here is CASSRKGGARTEAFF. The CDR3 bases are TGTGCCAGCAGCCGAAAGGGGGGGGCGAGGACTGAAGCTTTCTTT. J is TRBJ1-1 and V is TRBV7-3; D might be TRBD1 (6 bases). The CDR3 extends over 15 amino acids. In germline, CDR1 is SGHTA, CDR2 FQGTGA. V was pared by 5 bases and J by 5 bases, with 18 bases between.

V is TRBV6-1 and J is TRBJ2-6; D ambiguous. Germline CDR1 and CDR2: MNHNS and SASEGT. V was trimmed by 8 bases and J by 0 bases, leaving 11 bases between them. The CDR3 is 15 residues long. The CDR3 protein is CASGFTGSGANVLTF. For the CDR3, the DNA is TGTGCCAGCGGCTTCACGGGCTCTGGGGCCAACGTCCTGACTTTC.

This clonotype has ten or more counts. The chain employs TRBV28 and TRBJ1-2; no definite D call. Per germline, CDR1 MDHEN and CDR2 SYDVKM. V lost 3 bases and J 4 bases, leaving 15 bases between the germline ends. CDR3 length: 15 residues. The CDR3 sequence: CASSFQRAELYGYTF. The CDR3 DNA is TGTGCCAGCAGTTTCCAGCGGGCAGAACTCTATGGCTACACCTTC.

The CDR3 DNA is TGTGCCAGCAGCTTAGCCAGGGAGCTCCAGCCCCAGCATTTT. It codes for CASSLARELQPQHF. This sequence joins TRBV7-8 and TRBJ1-5; D may be TRBD1 (5 bases). Deletions cut 0 bases from V and 7 bases from J, with 10 bases between. Germline assignment: CDR1 SGHVS and CDR2 FQNEAQ. The CDR3 is 14 residues long.

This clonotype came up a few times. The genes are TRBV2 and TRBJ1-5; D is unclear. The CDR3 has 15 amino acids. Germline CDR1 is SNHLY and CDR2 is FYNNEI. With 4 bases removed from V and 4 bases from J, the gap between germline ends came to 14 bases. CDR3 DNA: TGTGCCAGCAGTGCCCACGGCGGGATAAATCAGCCCCAGCATTTT. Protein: CASSAHGGINQPQHF.

The CDR3 DNA is TGCAGTGCTAGACTAGCGGGGGAGAGCACAGATACGCAGTATTTT. It yields the protein CSARLAGESTDTQYF. The genes are TRBV20-1 and TRBJ2-3; 10 bases line up with TRBD2. This CDR3 contains 15 residues. The junction had 2 bases not matched to a gene; V was cut back by 2 bases and J by 0 bases. The germline gives CDR1 DFQATT, CDR2 SNEGSKA (reference sequence).

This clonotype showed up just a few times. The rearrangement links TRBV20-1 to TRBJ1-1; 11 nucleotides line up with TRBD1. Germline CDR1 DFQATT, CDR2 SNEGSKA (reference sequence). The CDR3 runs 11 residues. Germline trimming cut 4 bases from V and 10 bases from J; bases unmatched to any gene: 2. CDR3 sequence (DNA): TGCAGTGCTAAAGGACAGGGGGCAGCTTTCTTT. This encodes CSAKGQGAAFF.

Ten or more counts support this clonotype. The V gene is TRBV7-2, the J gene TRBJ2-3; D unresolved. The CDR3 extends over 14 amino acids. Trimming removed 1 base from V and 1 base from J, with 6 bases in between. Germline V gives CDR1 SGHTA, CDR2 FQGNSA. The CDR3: CASSLDGRTDTQYF. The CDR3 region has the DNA TGTGCCAGCAGCTTAGACGGGCGCACAGATACGCAGTATTTT.

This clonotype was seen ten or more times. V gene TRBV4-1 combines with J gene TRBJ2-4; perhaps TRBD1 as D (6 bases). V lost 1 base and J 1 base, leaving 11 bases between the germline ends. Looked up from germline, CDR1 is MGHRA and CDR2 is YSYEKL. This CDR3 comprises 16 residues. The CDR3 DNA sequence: TGCGCCAGCAGCCAAGTAGCAGGGGTGGCCAAAAACATTCAGTACTTC. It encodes CASSQVAGVAKNIQYF.

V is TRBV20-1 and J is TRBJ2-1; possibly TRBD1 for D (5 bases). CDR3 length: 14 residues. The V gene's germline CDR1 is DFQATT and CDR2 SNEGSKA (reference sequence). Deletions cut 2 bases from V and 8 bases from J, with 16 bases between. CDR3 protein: CSARSGPPLDEQFF. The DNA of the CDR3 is TGCAGTGCTAGATCAGGGCCACCCCTGGATGAGCAGTTCTTC.

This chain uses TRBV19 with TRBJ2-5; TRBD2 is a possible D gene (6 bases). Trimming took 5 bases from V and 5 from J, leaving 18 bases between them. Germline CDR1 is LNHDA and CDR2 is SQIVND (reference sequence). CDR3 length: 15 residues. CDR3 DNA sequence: TGTGCCAGTAGTGCGGGCCTGGAGGGCCGGGAGACCCAGTACTTC. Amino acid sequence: CASSAGLEGRETQYF.

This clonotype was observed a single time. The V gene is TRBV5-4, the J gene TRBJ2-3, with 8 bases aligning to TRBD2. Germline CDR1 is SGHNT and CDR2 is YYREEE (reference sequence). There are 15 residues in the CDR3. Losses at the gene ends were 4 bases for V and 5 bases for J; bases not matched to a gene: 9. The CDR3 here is CASSPAGARGDTQYF. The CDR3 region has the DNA TGTGCCAGCAGCCCAGCGGGGGCGCGCGGAGATACGCAGTATTTT.

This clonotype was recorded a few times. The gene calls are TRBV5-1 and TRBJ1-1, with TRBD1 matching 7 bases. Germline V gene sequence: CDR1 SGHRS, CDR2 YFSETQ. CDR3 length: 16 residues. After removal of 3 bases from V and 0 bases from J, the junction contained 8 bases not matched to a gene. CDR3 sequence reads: CASSWGTASLNTEAFF. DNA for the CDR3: TGCGCCAGCAGCTGGGGGACAGCAAGCTTGAACACTGAAGCTTTCTTT.

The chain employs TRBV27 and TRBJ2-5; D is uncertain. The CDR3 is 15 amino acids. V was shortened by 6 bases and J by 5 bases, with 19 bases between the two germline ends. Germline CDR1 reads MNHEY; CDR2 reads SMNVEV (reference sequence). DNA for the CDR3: TGTGCCAGCAGCCCGTCCCTAGGCCGAACGGAGACCCAGTACTTC. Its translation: CASSPSLGRTETQYF.

CDR3 DNA sequence: TGTGCCAGCAGTACCAGTGGTCTAGCCAAAAACATTCAGTACTTC. As protein: CASSTSGLAKNIQYF. J is TRBJ2-4 and V is TRBV28, with D unresolved. Trimming pared 5 bases from V and 0 bases from J, leaving 11 bases between. The CDR3 sequence is 15 residues long. The germline V gene encodes CDR1 MDHEN and CDR2 SYDVKM. The variable domain in full, completed from reference TRBV28 and TRBJ2-4, reads DVKVTQSSRYLVKRTGEKVFLECVQDMDHENMFWYRQDPGLGLRLIYFSYDVKMKEKGDIPEGYSVSREKKERFSLILESASTNQTSMYLCASSTSGLAKNIQYFGAGTRLSVL.

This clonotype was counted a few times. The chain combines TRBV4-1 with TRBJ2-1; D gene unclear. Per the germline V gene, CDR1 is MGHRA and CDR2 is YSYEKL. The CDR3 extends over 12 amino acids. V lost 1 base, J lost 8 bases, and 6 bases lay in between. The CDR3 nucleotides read TGCGCCAGCAGCCAAGGTCGGGATGAGCAGTTCTTC. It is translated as CASSQGRDEQFF.

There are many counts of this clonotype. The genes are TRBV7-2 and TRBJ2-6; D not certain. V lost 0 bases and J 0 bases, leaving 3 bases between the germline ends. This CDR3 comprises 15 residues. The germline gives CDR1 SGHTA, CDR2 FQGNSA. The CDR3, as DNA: TGTGCCAGCAGCTTAGCTATCTCTGGGGCCAACGTCCTGACTTTC. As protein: CASSLAISGANVLTF.

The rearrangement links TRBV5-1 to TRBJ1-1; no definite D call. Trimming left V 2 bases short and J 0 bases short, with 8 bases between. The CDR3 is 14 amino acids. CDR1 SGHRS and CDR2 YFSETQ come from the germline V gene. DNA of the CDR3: TGCGCCAGCAGCTTTAACAGCTTGAACACTGAAGCTTTCTTT. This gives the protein CASSFNSLNTEAFF.

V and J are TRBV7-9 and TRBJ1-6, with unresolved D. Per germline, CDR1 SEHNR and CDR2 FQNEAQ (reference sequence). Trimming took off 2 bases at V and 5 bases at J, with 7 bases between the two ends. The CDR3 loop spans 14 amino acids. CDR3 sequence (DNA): TGTGCCAGCAGCTTAACGTTGCATAATTCACCCCTCCACTTT. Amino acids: CASSLTLHNSPLHF.

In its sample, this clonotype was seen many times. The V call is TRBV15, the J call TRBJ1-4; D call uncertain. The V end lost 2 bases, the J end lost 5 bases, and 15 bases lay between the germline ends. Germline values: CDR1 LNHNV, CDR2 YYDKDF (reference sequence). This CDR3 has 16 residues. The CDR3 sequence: CATSRPIENTNEKLFF. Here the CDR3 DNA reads TGTGCCACCAGCAGACCCATAGAGAACACAAATGAAAAACTGTTTTTT.

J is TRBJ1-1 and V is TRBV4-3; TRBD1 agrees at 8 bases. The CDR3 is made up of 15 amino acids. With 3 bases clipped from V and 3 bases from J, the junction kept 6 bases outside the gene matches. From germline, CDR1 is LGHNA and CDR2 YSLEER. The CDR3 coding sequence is TGCGCCAGCAGCCAGTTACAGGGGGGGGACACTGAAGCTTTCTTT. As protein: CASSQLQGGDTEAFF.